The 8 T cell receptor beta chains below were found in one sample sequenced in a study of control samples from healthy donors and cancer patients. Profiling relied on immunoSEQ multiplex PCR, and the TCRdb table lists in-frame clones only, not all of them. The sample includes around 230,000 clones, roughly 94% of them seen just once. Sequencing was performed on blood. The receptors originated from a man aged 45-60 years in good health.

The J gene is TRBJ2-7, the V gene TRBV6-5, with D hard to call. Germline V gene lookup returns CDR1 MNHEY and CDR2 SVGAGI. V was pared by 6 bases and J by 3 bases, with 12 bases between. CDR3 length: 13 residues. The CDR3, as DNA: TGTGCCAGCAGGGTTATCGGTTACTACGAGCAGTACTTC. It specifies CASRVIGYYEQYF.

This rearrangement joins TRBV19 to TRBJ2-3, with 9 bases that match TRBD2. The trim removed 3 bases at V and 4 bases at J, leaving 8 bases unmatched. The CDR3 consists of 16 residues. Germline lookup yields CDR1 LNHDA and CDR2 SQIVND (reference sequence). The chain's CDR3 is CASSIQAGGSSDTQYF. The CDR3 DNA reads TGTGCCAGTAGTATTCAAGCGGGGGGTTCGTCAGATACGCAGTATTTT. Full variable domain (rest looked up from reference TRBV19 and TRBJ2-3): DGGITQSPKYLFRKEGQNVTLSCEQNLNHDAMYWYRQDPGQGLRLIYYSQIVNDFQKGDIAEGYSVSREKKESFPLTVTSAQKNPTAFYLCASSIQAGGSSDTQYFGPGTRLTVL.

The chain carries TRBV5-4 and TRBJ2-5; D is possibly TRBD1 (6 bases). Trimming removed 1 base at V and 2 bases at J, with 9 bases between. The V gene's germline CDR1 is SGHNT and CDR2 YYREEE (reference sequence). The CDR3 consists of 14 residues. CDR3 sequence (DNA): TGTGCCAGCAGCTTGACAGGGCGTCAAGAGACCCAGTACTTC. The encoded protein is CASSLTGRQETQYF.

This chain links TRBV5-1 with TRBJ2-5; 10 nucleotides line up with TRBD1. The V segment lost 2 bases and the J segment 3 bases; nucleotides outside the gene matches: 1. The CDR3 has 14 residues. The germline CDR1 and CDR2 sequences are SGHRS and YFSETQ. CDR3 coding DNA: TGCGCCAGCAGCTTCGGGACAGGGGAAGAGACCCAGTACTTC. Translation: CASSFGTGEETQYF.

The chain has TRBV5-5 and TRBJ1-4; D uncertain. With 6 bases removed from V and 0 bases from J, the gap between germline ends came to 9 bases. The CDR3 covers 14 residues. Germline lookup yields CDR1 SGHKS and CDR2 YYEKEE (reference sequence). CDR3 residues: CASNPYATNEKLFF. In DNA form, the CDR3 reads TGTGCCAGCAACCCTTACGCAACTAATGAAAAACTGTTTTTT.

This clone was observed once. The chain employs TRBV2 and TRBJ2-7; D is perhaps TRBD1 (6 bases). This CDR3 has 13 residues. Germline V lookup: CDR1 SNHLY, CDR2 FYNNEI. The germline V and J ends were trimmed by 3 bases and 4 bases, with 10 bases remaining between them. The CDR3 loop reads CASSDGQTYEQYV. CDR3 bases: TGTGCCAGCAGTGACGGACAGACTTACGAGCAGTACGTC.

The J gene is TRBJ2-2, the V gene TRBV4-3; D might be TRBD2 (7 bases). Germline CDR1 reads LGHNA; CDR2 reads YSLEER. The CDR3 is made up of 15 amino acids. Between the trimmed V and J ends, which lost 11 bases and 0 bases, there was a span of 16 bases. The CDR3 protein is CASRKGGPNTGELFF. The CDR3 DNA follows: TGCGCCTCCCGGAAGGGGGGGCCGAACACCGGGGAGCTGTTTTTT.

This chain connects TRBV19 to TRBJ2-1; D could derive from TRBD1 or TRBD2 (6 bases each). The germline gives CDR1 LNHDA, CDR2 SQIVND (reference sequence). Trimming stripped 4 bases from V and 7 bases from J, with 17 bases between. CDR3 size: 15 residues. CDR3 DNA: TGTGCCAGTAGTACTCCACTACAGGGAGGTAATGAGCAGTTCTTC. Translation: CASSTPLQGGNEQFF.